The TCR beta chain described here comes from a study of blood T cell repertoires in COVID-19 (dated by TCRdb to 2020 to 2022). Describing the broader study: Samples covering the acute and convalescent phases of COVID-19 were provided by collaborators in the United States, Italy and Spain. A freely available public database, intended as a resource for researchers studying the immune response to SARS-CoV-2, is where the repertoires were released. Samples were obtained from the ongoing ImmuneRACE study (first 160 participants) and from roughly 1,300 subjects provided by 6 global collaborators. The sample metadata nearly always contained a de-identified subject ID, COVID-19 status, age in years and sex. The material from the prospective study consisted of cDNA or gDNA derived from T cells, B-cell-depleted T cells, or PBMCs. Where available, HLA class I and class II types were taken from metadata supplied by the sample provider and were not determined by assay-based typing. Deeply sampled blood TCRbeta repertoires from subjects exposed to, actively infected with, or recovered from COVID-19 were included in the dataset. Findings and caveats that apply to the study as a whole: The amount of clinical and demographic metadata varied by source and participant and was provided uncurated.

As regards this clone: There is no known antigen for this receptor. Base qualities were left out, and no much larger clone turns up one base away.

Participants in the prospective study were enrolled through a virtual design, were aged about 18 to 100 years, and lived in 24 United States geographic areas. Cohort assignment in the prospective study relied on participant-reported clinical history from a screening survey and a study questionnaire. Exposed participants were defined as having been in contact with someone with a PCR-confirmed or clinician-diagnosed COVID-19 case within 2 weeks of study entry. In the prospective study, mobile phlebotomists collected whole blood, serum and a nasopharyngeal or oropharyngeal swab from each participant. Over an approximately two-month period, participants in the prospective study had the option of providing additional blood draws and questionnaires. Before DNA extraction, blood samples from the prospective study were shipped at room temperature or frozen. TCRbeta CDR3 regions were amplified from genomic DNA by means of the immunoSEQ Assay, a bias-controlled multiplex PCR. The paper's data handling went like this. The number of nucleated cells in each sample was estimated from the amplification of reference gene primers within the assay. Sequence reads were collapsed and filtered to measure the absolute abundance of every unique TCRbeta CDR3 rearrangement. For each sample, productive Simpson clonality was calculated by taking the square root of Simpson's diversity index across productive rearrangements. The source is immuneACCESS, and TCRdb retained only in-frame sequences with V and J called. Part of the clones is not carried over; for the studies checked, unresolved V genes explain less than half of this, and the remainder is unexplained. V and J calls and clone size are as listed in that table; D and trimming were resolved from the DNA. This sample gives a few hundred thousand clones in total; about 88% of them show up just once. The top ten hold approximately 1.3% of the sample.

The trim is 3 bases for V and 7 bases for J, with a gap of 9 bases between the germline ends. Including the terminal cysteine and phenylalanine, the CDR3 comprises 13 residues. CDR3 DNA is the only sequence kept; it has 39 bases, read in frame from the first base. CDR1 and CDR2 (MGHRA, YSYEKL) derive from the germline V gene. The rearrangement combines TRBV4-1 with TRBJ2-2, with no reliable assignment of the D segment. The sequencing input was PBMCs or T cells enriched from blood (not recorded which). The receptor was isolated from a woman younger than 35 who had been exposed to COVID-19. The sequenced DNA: TGCGCCAGCAGCCAGCCACGCGTCGGGGAGCTGTTTTTT. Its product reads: CASSQPRVGELFF.